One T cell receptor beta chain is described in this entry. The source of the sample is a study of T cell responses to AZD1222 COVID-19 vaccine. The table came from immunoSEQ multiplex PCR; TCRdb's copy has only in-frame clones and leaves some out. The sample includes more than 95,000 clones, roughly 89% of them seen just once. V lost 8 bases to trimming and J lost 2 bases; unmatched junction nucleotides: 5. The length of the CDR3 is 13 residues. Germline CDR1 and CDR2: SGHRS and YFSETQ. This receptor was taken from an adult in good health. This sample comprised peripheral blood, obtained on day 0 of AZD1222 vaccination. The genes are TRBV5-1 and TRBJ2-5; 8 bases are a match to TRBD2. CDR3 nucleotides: TGCGCCAGTCACCGGGGGGGACAAGAGACCCAGTACTTC. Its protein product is CASHRGGQETQYF.